This T cell receptor beta chain is from a study of cytomegalovirus exposure and HLA in healthy donors. 13 Jbeta primers and 60 Vbeta primers were used for the PCR. TCRdb's copy holds only in-frame clones and misses some; the assay was immunoSEQ multiplex PCR. The sample lists some 150,000 clones, approximately 65% occurring once. Germline V gene sequence: CDR1 GTSNPN, CDR2 SVGIG (reference sequence). V was pared by 6 bases and J by 1 base, with 6 bases between. The CDR3 length is 12 residues. The sequence was collected from a man between 35 and 55 years old in good health and CMV-seronegative. V gene TRBV30 combines with J gene TRBJ2-2; D is uncertain. The sample was PBMCs. In nucleotides, the CDR3 is TGTGCCTGTGTGAGGAACACCGGGGAGCTGTTTTTT. This encodes CACVRNTGELFF.